In this sample, the clone carrying this T cell receptor beta chain turned up a few times. Treatment indicated: oral pan-JAK inhibitor, 5-10 mg twice daily. Germline V lookup: CDR1 SEHNR, CDR2 FQNEAQ (reference sequence). The ends were cut back, 4 bases at V and 5 bases at J, with 17 bases in the middle. There are 15 residues in the CDR3. Extracted from the samples, RNA was reverse transcribed into cDNA to serve as the sequencing template. Libraries were prepared by immunoSEQ multiplex PCR; TCRdb keeps only in-frame clonotypes and omits some of them. The data hold tens of thousands of clones, with 29% observed a single time. This sample stems from a study of CD8+ T cells in alopecia areata.

The receptor was derived from a human donor with alopecia areata. The sample here was CD8+ T cells sorted from blood, taken at week 4, from a patient treated with tofacitinib. The rearrangement uses TRBV7-9 and TRBJ1-2; no clear D. The CDR3 sequence: CASSSLGGVNYGYTF. Here the CDR3 DNA reads TGTGCCAGCAGCTCCCTTGGAGGCGTCAATTATGGCTACACCTTC.